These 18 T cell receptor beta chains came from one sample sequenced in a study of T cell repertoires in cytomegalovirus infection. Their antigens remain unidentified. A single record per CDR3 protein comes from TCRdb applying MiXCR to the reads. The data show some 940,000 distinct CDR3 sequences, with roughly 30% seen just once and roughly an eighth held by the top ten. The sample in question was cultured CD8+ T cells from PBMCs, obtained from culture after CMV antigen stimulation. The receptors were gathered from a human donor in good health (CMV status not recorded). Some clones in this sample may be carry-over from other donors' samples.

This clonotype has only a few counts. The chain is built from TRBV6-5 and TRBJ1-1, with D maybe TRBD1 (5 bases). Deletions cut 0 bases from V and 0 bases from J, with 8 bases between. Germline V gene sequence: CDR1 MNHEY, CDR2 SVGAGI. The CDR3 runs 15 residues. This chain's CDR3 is CASSYSTEVNTEAFF. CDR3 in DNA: TGTGCCAGCAGTTACTCGACAGAAGTGAACACTGAAGCTTTCTTT.

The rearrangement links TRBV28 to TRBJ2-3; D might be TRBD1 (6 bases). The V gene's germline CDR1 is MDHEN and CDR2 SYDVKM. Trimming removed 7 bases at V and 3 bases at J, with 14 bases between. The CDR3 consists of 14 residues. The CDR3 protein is CASTAQGGTDTQYF. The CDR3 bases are TGTGCCAGCACCGCACAGGGTGGGACAGATACGCAGTATTTT.

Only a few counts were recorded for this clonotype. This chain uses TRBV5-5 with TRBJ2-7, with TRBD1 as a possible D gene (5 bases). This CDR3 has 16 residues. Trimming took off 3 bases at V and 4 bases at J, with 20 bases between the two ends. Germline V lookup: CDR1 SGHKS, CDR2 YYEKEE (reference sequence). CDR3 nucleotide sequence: TGTGCCAGCAGCTACTTCCGGATGCAGGGATTGTACGAGCAGTACTTC. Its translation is CASSYFRMQGLYEQYF.

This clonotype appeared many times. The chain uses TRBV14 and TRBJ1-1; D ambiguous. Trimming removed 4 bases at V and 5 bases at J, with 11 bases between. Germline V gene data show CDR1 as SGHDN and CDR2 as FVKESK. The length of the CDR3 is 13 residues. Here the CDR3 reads CASSLERWTEAFF. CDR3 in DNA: TGTGCCAGCAGCCTGGAGAGGTGGACTGAAGCTTTCTTT.

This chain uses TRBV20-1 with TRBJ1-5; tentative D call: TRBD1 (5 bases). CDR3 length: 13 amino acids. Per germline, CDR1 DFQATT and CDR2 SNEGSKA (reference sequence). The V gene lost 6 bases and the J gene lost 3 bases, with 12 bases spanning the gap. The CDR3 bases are TGCAGTGCGTCCGGGACCCTCAATCAGCCCCAGCATTTT. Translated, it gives CSASGTLNQPQHF.

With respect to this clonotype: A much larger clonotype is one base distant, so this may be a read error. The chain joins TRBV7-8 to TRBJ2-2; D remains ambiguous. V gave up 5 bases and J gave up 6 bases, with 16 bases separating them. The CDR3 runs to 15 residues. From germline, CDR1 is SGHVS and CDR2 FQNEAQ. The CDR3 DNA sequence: TGTGCCAGCAGCGGTGAGAATCCGGACCCCGGGGAGCTGTTTTTT. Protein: CASSGENPDPGELFF.

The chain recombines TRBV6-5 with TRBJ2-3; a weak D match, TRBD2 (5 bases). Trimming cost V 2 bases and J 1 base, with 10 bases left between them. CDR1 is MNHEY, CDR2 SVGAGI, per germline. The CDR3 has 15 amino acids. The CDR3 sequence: CASSYTGMGTDTQYF. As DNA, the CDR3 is TGTGCCAGCAGTTACACGGGGATGGGCACAGATACGCAGTATTTT.

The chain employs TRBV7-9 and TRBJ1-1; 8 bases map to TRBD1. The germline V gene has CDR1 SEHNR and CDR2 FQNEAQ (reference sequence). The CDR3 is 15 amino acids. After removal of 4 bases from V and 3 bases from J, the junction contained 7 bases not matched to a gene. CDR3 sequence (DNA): TGTGCCAGCAGCTCAGACAGGGGCATCTACACTGAAGCTTTCTTT. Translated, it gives CASSSDRGIYTEAFF. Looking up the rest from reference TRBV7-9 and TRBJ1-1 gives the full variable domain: DTGVSQNPRHKITKRGQNVTFRCDPISEHNRLYWYRQTLGQGPEFLTYFQNEAQLEKSRLLSDRFSAERPKGSFSTLEIQRTEQGDSAMYLCASSSDRGIYTEAFFGQGTRLTVV.

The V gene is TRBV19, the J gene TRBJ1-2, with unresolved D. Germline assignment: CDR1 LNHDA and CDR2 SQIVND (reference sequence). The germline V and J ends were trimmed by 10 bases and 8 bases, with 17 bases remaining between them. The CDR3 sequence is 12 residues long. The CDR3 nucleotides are TGTGCCATCGACCCCCGGGCGGGGGGCTACACCTTC. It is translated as CAIDPRAGGYTF.

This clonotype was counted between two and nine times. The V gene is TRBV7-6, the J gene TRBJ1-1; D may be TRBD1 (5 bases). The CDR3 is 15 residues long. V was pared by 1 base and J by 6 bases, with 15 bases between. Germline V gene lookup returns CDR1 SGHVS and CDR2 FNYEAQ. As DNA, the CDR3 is TGTGCCAGCAGCTTAGTGGGGGAGGGTGTGTCTGAAGCTTTCTTT. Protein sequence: CASSLVGEGVSEAFF. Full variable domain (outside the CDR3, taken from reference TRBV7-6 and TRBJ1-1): GAGVSQSPRYKVTKRGQDVALRCDPISGHVSLYWYRQALGQGPEFLTYFNYEAQQDKSGLPNDRFSAERPEGSISTLTIQRTEQRDSAMYRCASSLVGEGVSEAFFGQGTRLTVV.

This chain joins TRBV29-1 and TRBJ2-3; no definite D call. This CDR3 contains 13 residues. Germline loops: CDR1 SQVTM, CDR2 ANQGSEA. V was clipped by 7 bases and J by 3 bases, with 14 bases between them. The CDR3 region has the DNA TGCAGCGCGCCCCCGCAAAATACAGATACGCAGTATTTT. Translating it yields CSAPPQNTDTQYF.

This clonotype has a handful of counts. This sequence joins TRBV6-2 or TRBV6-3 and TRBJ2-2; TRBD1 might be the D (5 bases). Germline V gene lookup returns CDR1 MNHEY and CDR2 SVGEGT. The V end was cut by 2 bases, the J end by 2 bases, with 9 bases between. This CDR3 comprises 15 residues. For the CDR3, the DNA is TGTGCCAGCAGTTACCTTGGACAAAACACCGGGGAGCTGTTTTTT. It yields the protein CASSYLGQNTGELFF.

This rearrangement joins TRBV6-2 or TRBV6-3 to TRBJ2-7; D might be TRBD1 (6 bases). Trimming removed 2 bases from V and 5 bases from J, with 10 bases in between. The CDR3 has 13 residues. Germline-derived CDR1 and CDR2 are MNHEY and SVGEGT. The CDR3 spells CASSYLWTDEQYF. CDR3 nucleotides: TGTGCCAGCAGTTACCTTTGGACAGACGAGCAGTACTTC.

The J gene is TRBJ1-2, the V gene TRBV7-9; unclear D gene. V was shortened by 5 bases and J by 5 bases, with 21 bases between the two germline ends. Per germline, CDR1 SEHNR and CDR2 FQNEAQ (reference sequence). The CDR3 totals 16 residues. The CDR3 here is CASSTTLPQMGYGYTF. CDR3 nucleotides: TGTGCCAGCAGCACTACACTCCCCCAGATGGGTTATGGCTACACCTTC.

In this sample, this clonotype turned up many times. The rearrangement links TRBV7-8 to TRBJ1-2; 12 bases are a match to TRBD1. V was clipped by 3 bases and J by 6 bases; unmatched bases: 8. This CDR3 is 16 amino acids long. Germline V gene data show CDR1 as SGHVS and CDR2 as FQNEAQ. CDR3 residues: CASSFILGQGADGYTF. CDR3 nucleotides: TGTGCCAGCAGCTTCATATTGGGACAGGGGGCGGATGGCTACACCTTC. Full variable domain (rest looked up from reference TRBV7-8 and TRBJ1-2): GAGVSQSPRYKVAKRGQDVALRCDPISGHVSLFWYQQALGQGPEFLTYFQNEAQLDKSGLPSDRFFAERPEGSVSTLKIQRTQQEDSAVYLCASSFILGQGADGYTFGSGTRLTVV.

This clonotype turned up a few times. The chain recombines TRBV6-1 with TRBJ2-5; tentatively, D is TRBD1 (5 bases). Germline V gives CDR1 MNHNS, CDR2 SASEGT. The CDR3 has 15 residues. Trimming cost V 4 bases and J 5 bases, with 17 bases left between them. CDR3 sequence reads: CASSARPQGWETQYF. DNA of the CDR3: TGTGCCAGCAGTGCAAGACCTCAGGGATGGGAGACCCAGTACTTC.

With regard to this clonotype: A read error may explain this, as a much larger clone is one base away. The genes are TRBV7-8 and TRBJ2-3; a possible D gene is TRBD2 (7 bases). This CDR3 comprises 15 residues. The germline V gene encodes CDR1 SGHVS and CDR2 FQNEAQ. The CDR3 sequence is CANSFPGGLADTQYF. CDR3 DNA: TGTGCCAACAGCTTCCCGGGGGGCCTTGCAGATACGCAGTATTTT.

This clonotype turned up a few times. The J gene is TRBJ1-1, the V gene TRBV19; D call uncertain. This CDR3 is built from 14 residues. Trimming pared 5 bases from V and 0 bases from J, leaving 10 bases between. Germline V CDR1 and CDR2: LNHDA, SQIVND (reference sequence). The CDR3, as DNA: TGTGCCAGTAGTGCGAGAGGGCTGAACACTGAAGCTTTCTTT. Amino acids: CASSARGLNTEAFF.